This T cell receptor (beta chain) appears in the sequencing data of a study of chemoradiotherapy in HPV16-positive cancers. Across the whole study: Candidate HPV-specific T-cell clones and common TCR motifs came from functional assays in a couple of HPV16-positive patients. Whole-study results and caveats: In HPV16-positive patients, HPV-responsive T-cell expansion tracked better recurrence-free survival. Candidate HPV-specific clones and E7-related TCR motifs grew in tumor during treatment.

The germline V gene has CDR1 MNHNS and CDR2 SASEGT. Trimming left V 5 bases short and J 11 bases short, with 15 bases between. The CDR3 is 12 amino acids. Repeated repertoire sampling spanned the course of chemoradiotherapy. Measured with immunoSEQ multiplex PCR; TCRdb has only the in-frame clones, and not every one. This sample has fewer than 70,000 clones, with around nine tenths found just once. A note on this clone: What it recognizes is unknown.

The clonotype comes from a human donor with HPV-associated anogenital cancer. The V call is TRBV6-1, the J call TRBJ1-1; maybe TRBD1 (5 bases). The material sequenced was blood, taken from a patient who underwent chemoradiotherapy. The CDR3 region is CASSPLQGVAFF. CDR3 bases: TGTGCCAGCAGTCCACTCCAGGGTGTGGCTTTCTTT.